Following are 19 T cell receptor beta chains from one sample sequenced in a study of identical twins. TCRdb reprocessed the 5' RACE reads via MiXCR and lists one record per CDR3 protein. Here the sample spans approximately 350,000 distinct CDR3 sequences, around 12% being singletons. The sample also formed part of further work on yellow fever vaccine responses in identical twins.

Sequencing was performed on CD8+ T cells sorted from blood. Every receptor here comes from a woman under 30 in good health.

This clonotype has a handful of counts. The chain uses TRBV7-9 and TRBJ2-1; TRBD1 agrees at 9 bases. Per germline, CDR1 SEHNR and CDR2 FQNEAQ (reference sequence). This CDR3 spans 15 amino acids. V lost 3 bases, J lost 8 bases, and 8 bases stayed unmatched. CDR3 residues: CASSFPGQGLDEQFF. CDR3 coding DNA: TGTGCCAGCAGCTTCCCGGGACAGGGACTCGATGAGCAGTTCTTC.

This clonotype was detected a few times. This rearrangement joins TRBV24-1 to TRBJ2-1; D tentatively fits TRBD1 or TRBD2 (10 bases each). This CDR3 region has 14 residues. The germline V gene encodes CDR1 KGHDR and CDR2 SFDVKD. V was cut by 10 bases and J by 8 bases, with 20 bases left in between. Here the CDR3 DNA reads TGTGCCACGAGCGGGGGGGACAGGGGATATGAGCAGTTCTTC. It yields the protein CATSGGDRGYEQFF.

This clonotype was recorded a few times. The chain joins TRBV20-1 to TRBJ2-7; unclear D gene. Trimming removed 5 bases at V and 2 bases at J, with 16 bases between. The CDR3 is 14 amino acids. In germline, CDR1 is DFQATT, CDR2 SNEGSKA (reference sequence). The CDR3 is CSASVFPTPYEQYF. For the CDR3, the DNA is TGCAGTGCTTCAGTCTTTCCTACCCCCTACGAGCAGTACTTC.

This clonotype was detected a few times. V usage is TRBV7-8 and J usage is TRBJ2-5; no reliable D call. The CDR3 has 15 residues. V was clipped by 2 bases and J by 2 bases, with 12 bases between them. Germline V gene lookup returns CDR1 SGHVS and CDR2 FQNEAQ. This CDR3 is CASSLLVGTQETQYF. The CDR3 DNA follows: TGTGCCAGCAGCTTACTCGTGGGAACACAAGAGACCCAGTACTTC.

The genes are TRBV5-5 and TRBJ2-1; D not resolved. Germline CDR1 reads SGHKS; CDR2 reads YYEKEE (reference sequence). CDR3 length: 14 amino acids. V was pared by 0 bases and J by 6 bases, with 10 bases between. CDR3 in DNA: TGTGCCAGCAGCTTGGCCCCCCCACCCAATGAGCAGTTCTTC. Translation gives CASSLAPPPNEQFF. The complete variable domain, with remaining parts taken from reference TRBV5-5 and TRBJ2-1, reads DAGVTQSPTHLIKTRGQQVTLRCSPISGHKSVSWYQQVLGQGPQFIFQYYEKEERGRGNFPDRFSARQFPNYSSELNVNALLLGDSALYLCASSLAPPPNEQFFGPGTRLTVL.

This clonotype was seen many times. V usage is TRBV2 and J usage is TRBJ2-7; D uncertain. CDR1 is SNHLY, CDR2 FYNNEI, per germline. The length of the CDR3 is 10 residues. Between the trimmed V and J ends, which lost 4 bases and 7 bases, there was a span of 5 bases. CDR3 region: CASSGDEQYF. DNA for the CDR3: TGTGCCAGCAGTGGGGATGAGCAGTACTTC.

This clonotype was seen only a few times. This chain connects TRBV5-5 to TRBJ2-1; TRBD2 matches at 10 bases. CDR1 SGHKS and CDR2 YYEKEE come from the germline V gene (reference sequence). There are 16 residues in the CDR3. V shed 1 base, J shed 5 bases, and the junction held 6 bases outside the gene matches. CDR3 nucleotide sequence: TGTGCCAGCAGCTTGAGGAGCGGGGGGGCCAACAATGAGCAGTTCTTC. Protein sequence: CASSLRSGGANNEQFF. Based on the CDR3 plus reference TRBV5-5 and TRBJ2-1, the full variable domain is DAGVTQSPTHLIKTRGQQVTLRCSPISGHKSVSWYQQVLGQGPQFIFQYYEKEERGRGNFPDRFSARQFPNYSSELNVNALLLGDSALYLCASSLRSGGANNEQFFGPGTRLTVL.

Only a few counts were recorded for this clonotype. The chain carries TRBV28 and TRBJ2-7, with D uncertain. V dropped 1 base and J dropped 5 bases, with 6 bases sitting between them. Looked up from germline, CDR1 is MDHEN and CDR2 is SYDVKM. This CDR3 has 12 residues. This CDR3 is CASSLSVDEQYF. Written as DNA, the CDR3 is TGTGCCAGCAGTTTATCTGTGGACGAGCAGTACTTC. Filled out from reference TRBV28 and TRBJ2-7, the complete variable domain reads DVKVTQSSRYLVKRTGEKVFLECVQDMDHENMFWYRQDPGLGLRLIYFSYDVKMKEKGDIPEGYSVSREKKERFSLILESASTNQTSMYLCASSLSVDEQYFGPGTRLTVT.

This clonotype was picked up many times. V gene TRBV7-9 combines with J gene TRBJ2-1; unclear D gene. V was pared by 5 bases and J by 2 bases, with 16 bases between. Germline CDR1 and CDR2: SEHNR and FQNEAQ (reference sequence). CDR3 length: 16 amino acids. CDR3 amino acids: CASSPDGGRPYNEQFF. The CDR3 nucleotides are TGTGCCAGCAGCCCGGACGGTGGGCGGCCCTACAATGAGCAGTTCTTC.

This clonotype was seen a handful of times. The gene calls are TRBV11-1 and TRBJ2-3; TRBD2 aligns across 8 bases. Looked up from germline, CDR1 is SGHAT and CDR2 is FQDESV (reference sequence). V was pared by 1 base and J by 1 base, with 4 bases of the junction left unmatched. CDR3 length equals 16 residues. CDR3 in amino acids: CASSLVGAGGTDTQYF. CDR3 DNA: TGTGCCAGCAGCTTAGTCGGAGCGGGGGGCACAGATACGCAGTATTTT.

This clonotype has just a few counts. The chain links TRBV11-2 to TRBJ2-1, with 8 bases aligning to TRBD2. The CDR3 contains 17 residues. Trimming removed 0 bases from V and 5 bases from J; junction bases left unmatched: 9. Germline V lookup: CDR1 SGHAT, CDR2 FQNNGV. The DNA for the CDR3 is TGTGCCAGCAGCTTAGACCGAGCGGGAGAGCCTCACAATGAGCAGTTCTTC. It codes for CASSLDRAGEPHNEQFF.

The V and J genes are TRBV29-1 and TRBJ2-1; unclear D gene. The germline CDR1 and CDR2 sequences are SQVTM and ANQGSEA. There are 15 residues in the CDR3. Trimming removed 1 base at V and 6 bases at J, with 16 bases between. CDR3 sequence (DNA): TGCAGCGTTGAAGTTCCACAACGTGGAGCCAATGAGCAGTTCTTC. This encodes CSVEVPQRGANEQFF.

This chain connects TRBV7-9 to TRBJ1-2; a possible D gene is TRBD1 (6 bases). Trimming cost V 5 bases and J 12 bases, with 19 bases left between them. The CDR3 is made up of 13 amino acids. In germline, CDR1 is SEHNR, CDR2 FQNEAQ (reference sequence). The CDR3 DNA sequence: TGTGCCAGCAGCAGGGGACATCCTCATAGCCACACCTTC. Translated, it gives CASSRGHPHSHTF.

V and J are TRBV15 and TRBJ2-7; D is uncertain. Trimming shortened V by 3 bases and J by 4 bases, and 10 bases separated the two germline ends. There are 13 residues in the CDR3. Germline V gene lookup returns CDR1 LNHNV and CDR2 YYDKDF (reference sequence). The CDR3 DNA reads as TGTGCCACCAGCAGCGGAAGTCCTTACGAGCAGTACGTC. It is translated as CATSSGSPYEQYV.

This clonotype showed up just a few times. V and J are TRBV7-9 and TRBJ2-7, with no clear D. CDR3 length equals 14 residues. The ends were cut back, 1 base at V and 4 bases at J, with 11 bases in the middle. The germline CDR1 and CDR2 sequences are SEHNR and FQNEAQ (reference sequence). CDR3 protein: CASSLETAEYEQYF. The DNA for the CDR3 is TGTGCCAGCAGCTTAGAGACCGCAGAATACGAGCAGTACTTC. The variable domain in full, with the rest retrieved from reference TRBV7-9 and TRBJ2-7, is DTGVSQNPRHKITKRGQNVTFRCDPISEHNRLYWYRQTLGQGPEFLTYFQNEAQLEKSRLLSDRFSAERPKGSFSTLEIQRTEQGDSAMYLCASSLETAEYEQYFGPGTRLTVT.

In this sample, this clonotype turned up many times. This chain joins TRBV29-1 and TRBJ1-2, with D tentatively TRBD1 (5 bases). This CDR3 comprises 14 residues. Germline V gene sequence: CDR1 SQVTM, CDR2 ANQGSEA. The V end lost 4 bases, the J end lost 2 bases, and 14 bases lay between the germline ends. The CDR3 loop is CSVGLGGENYGYTF. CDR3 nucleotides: TGCAGCGTTGGATTGGGAGGGGAAAACTATGGCTACACCTTC.

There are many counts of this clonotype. The CDR3 bases are TGTGCCAGCAGCTTAGGGGTGATCGTGGCGGACAATGAGCAGTTCTTC. Amino acid sequence: CASSLGVIVADNEQFF. V gene TRBV7-9 combines with J gene TRBJ2-1; D is ambiguous. The ends were cut back, 1 base at V and 5 bases at J, with 15 bases in the middle. This CDR3 has 16 residues. Germline CDR1 is SEHNR and CDR2 is FQNEAQ (reference sequence).

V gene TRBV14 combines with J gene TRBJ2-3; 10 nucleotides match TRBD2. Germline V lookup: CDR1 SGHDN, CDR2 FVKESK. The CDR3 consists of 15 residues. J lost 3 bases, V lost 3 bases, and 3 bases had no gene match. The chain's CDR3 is CASSQGLAWTDTQYF. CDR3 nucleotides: TGTGCCAGCAGCCAGGGACTAGCGTGGACAGATACGCAGTATTTT.

CDR3 sequence: CASSDTSGRKNIQYF. The CDR3 DNA is TGTGCCAGCAGTGATACTAGCGGTCGCAAAAACATTCAGTACTTC. The rearrangement joins TRBV28 to TRBJ2-4, with TRBD2 matching 8 bases. The CDR3 loop spans 15 amino acids. The trim removed 5 bases at V and 3 bases at J, leaving 6 bases unmatched. Per the germline V gene, CDR1 is MDHEN and CDR2 is SYDVKM.